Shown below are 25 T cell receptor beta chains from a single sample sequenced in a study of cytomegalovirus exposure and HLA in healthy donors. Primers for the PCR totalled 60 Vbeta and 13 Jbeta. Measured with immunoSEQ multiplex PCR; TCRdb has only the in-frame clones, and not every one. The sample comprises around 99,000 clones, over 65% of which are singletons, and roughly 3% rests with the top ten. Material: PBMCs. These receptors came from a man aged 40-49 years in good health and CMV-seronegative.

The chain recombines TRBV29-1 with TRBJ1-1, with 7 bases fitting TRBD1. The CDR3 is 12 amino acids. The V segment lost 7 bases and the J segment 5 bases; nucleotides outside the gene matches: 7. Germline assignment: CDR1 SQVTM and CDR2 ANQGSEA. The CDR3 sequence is CSARQGRTEAFF. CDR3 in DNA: TGCAGCGCTCGACAGGGTCGGACTGAAGCTTTCTTT.

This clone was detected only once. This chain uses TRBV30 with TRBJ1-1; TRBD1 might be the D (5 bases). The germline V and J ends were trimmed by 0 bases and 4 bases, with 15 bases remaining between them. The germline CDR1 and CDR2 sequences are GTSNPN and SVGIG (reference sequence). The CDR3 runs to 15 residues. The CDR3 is CAWSVRRGVGTEAFF. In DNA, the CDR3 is TGTGCCTGGAGTGTACGGCGGGGGGTGGGCACTGAAGCTTTCTTT. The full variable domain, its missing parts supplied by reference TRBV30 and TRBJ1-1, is SQTIHQWPATLVQPVGSPLSLECTVEGTSNPNLYWYRQAAGRGLQLLFYSVGIGQISSEVPQNLSASRPQDRQFILSSKKLLLSDSGFYLCAWSVRRGVGTEAFFGQGTRLTVV.

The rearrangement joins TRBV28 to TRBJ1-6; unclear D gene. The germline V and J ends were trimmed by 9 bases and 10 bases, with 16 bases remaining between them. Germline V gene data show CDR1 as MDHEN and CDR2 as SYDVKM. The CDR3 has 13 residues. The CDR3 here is CASNGLDRSPLHF. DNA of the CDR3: TGTGCCAGTAACGGACTTGACCGATCACCCCTCCACTTT.

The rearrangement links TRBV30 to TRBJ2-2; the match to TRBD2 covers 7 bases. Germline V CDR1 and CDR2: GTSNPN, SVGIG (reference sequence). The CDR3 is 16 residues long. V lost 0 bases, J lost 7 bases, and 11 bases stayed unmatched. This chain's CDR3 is CAWSVRASGVYGELFF. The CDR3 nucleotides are TGTGCCTGGAGTGTACGTGCTAGCGGAGTTTACGGGGAGCTGTTTTTT.

Here the CDR3 DNA reads TGTGCCAGCAGTGAAGTAGAGGGCCGGGAGCTGTTTTTT. It is translated as CASSEVEGRELFF. The chain carries TRBV2 and TRBJ2-2; TRBD2 might be the D (5 bases). The CDR3 runs to 13 residues. CDR1 and CDR2 (germline): SNHLY, FYNNEI. V was shortened by 1 base and J by 9 bases, with 9 bases between the two germline ends.

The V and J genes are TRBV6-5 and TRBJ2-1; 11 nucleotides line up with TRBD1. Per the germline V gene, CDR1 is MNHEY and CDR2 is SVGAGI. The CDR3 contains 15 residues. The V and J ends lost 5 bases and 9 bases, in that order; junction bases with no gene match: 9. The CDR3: CASSTPGTGGREQFF. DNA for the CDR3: TGTGCCAGCAGTACTCCCGGGACAGGGGGTCGTGAGCAGTTCTTC.

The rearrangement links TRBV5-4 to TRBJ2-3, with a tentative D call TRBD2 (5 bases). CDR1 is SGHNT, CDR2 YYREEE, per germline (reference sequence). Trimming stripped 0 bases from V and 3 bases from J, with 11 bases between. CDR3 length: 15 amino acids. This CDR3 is CASSLDSSGTDTQYF. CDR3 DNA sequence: TGTGCCAGCAGCTTGGACTCCTCGGGGACAGATACGCAGTATTTT.

The chain's CDR3 is CASSQETRQLYFGYTF. The CDR3 nucleotides read TGTGCCAGCAGCCAAGAAACCAGACAGTTATACTTTGGCTACACCTTC. V usage is TRBV4-2 and J usage is TRBJ1-2; perhaps TRBD1 as D (5 bases). The CDR3 loop spans 16 amino acids. CDR1 and CDR2 from the germline V gene are LGHNA and YNFKEQ. The V end lost 0 bases, the J end lost 7 bases, and 18 bases lay between the germline ends.

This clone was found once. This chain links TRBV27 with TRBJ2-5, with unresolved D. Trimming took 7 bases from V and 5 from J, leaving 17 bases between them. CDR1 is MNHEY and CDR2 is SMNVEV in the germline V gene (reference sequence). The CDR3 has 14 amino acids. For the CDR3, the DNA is TGTGCCAGCACCCCTAAGTACGACGGGGAGACCCAGTACTTC. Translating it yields CASTPKYDGETQYF.

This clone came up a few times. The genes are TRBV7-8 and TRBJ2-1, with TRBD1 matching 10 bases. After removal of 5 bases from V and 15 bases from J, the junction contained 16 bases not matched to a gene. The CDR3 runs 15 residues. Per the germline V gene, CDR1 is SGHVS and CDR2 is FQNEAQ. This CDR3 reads CASSPNPGQGPLGFF. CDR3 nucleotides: TGTGCCAGCAGCCCTAATCCGGGACAGGGGCCCTTGGGGTTCTTC.

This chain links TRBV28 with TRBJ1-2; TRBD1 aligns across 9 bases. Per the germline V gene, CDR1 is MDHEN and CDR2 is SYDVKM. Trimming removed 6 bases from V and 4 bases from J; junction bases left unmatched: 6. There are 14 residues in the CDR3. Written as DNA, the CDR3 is TGTGCCAGCAGCCGGGACAGGGAACTCTATGGCTACACCTTC. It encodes CASSRDRELYGYTF.

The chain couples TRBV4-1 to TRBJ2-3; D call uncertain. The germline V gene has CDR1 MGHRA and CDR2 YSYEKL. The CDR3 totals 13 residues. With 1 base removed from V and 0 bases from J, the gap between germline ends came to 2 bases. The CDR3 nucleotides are TGCGCCAGCAGCCAAGCGAGCACAGATACGCAGTATTTT. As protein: CASSQASTDTQYF.

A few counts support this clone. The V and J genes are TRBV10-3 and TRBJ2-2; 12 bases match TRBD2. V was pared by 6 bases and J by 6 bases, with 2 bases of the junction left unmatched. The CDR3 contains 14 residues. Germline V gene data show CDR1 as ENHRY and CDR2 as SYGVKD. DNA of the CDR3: TGTGCCATCAGCGGACTAGCGGGATCCGGGGAGCTGTTTTTT. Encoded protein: CAISGLAGSGELFF.

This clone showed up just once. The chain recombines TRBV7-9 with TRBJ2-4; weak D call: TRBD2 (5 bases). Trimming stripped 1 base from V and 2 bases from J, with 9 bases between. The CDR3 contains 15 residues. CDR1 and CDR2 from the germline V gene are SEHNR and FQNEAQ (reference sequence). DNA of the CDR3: TGTGCCAGCAGCTTAGTGGTGGACTCCAAAAACATTCAGTACTTC. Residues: CASSLVVDSKNIQYF.

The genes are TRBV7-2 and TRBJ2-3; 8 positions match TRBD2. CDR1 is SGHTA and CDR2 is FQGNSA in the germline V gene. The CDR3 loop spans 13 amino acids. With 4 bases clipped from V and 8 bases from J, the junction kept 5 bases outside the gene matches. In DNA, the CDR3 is TGTGCCAGCAGCTCGGGGGGGCCGTTTACGCAGTATTTT. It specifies CASSSGGPFTQYF.

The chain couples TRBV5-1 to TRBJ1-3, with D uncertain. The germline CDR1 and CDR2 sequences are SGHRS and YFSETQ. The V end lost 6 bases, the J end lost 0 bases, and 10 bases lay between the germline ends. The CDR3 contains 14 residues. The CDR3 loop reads CASTEGLSGNTIYF. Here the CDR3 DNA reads TGCGCCAGCACTGAGGGTCTCTCTGGAAACACCATATATTTT.

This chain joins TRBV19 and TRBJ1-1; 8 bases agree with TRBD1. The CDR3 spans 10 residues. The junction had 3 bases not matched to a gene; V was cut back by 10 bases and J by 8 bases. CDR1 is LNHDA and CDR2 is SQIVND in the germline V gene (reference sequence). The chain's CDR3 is CATRDREAFF. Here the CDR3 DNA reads TGTGCCACCAGGGACAGGGAAGCTTTCTTT.

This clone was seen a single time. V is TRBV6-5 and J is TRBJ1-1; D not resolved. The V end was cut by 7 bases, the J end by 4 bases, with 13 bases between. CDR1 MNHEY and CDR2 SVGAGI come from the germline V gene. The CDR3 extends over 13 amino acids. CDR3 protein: CASIAPQFTEAFF. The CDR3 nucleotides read TGTGCCAGCATCGCACCCCAGTTCACTGAAGCTTTCTTT.

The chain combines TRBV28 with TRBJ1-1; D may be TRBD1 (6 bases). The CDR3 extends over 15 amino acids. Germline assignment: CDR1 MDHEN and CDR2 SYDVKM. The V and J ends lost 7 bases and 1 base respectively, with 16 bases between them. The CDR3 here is CASTFSGAANTEAFF. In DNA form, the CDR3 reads TGTGCCAGCACTTTTTCAGGGGCCGCGAACACTGAAGCTTTCTTT.

The CDR3 loop reads CASSRQGGAVVKLFF. The DNA for the CDR3 is TGTGCCAGCAGCCGACAGGGAGGCGCTGTAGTAAAACTGTTTTTT. The chain recombines TRBV7-2 with TRBJ1-4, with 7 nucleotides matching TRBD1. Germline loops: CDR1 SGHTA, CDR2 FQGNSA. V lost 5 bases to trimming and J lost 10 bases; unmatched junction nucleotides: 13. The CDR3 length is 15 residues.

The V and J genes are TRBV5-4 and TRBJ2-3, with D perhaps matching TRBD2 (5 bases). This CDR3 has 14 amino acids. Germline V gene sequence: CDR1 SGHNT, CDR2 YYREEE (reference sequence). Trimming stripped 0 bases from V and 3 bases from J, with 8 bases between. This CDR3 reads CASSLVTRTDTQYF. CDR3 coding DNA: TGTGCCAGCAGCTTGGTTACTAGAACAGATACGCAGTATTTT. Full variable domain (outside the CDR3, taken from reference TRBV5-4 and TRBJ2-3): ETGVTQSPTHLIKTRGQQVTLRCSSQSGHNTVSWYQQALGQGPQFIFQYYREEENGRGNFPPRFSGLQFPNYSSELNVNALELDDSALYLCASSLVTRTDTQYFGPGTRLTVL.

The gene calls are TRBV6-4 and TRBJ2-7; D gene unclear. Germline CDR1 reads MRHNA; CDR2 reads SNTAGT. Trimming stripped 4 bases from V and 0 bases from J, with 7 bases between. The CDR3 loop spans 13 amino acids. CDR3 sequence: CASSVASSYEQYF. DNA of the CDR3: TGTGCCAGCAGTGTGGCTTCCTCCTACGAGCAGTACTTC.

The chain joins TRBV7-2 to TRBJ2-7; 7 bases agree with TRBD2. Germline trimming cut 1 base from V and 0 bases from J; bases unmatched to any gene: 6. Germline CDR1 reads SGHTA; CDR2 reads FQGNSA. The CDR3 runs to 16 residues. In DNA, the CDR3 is TGTGCCAGCAGCTTAGGCCCAGCGGGGACCTCCTACGAGCAGTACTTC. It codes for CASSLGPAGTSYEQYF.

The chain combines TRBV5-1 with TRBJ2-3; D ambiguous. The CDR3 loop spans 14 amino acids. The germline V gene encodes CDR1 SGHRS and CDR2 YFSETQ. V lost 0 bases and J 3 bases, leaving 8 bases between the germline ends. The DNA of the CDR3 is TGCGCCAGCAGCTTGGCAGCGTCTACAGATACGCAGTATTTT. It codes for CASSLAASTDTQYF.

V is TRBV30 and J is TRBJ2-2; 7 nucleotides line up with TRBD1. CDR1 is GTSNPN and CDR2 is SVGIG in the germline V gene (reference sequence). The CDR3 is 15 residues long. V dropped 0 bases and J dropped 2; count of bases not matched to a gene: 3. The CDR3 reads CAWSVQGINTGELFF. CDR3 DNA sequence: TGTGCCTGGAGTGTACAGGGGATAAACACCGGGGAGCTGTTTTTT.